The sequence of this T cell receptor beta chain was determined in a study of blood T cell repertoires in COVID-19. Study as a whole: Whether acute or convalescent, the COVID-19 samples came from the United States, Italy and Spain. Sample material is recorded as cDNA or gDNA derived from T cells, B-cell-depleted T cells, or PBMCs.

The germline V gene has CDR1 SGHAT and CDR2 FQNNGV. The CDR3 is made up of 16 amino acids. V shed 0 bases and J shed 0 bases, with 11 bases lying between them. The authors' processing: From reference gene primer amplification, estimates of nucleated cell counts were derived. The table came from immunoSEQ multiplex PCR; TCRdb's copy has only in-frame clones and leaves some out. V, J and clone size are those of that table, while D and trimming were read from the DNA. The data contain over 300,000 clones, 83% of them seen just once; the ten biggest clones take up roughly 1.3%. The sample was peripheral blood. V usage is TRBV11-2 and J usage is TRBJ1-2; D call uncertain. This TCR was sampled from a woman in her 50s with acute or convalescent COVID-19. The CDR3 spells CASSLDRTGANYGYTF. CDR3 DNA sequence: TGTGCCAGCAGCTTAGATAGGACGGGAGCTAACTATGGCTACACCTTC.